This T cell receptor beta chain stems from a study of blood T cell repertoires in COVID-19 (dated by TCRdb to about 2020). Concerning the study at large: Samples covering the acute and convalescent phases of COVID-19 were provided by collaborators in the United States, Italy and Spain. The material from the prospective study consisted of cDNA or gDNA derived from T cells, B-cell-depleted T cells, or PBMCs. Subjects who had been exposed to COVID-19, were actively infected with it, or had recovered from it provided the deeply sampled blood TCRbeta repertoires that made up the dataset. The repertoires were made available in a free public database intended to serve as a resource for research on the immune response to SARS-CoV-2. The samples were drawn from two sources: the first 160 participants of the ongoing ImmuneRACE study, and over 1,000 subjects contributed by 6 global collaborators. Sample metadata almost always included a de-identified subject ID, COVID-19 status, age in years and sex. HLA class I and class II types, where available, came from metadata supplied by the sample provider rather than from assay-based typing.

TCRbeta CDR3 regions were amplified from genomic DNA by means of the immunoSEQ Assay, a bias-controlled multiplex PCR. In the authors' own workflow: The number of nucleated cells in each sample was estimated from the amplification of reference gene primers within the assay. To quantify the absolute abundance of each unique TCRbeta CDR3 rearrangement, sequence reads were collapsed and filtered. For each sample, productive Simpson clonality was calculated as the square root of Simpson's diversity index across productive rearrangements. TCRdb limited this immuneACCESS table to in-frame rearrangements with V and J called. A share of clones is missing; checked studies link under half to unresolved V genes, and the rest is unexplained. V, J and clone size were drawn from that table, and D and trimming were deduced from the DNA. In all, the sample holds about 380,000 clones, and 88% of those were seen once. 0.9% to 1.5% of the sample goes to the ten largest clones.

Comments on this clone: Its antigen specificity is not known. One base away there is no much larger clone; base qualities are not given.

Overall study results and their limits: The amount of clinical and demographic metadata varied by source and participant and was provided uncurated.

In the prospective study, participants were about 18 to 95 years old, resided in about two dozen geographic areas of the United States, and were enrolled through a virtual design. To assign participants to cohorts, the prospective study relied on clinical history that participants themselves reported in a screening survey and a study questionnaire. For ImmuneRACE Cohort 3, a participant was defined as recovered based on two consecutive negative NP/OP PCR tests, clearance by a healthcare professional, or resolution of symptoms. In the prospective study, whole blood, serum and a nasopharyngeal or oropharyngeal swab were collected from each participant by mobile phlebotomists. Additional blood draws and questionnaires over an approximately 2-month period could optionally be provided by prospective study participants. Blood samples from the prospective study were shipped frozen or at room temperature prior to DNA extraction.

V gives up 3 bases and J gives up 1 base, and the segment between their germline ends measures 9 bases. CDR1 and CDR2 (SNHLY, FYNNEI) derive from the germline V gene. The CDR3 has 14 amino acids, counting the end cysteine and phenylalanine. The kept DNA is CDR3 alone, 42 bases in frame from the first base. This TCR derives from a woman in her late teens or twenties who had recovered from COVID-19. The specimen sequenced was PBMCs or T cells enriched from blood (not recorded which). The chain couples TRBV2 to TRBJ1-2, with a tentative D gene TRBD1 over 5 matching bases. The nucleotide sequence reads TGTGCCAGCAGTGAGACGGACAATAACTATGGCTACACCTTC. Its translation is CASSETDNNYGYTF.